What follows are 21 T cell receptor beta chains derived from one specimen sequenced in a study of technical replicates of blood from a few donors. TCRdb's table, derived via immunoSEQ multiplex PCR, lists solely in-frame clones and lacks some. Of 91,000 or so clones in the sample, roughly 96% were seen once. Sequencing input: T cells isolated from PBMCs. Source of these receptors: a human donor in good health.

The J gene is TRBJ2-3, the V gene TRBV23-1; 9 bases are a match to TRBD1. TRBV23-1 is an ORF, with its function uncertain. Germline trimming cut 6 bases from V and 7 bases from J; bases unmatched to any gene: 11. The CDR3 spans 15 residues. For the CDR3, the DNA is TGCGCCAGCAGGACCGGGACAGGGACAACGAATACGCAGTATTTT. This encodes CASRTGTGTTNTQYF.

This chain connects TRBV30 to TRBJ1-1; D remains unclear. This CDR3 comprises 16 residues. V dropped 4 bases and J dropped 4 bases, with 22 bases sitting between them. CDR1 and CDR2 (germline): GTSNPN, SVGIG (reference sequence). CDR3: CAWMPFWATAGTEAFF. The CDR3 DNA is TGTGCCTGGATGCCCTTTTGGGCCACCGCTGGCACTGAAGCTTTCTTT.

CDR3 nucleotides: TGTGCCAGCAGCTTGGGGAGCGGGGGGTACGAGCAGTACTTC. Translating it yields CASSLGSGGYEQYF. The chain has TRBV11-3 and TRBJ2-5; the match to TRBD2 covers 9 bases. The J call may be faulty, since TRBJ2-7 better matches the DNA end. Germline V CDR1 and CDR2: SGHNT, YENEEA. CDR3 length: 14 amino acids.

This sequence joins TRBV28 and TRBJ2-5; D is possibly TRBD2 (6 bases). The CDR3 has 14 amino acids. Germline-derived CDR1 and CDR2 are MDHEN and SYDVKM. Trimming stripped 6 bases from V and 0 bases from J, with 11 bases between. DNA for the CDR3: TGTGCCAGCAGGGGAGGACGGTACCAAGAGACCCAGTACTTC. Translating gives CASRGGRYQETQYF.

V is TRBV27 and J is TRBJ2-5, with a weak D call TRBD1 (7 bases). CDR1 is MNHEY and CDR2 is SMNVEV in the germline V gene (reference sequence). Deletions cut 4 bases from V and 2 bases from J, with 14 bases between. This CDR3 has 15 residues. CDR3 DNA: TGTGCCAGCAGTTCAGGAGGGGGCGTACAAGAGACCCAGTACTTC. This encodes CASSSGGGVQETQYF.

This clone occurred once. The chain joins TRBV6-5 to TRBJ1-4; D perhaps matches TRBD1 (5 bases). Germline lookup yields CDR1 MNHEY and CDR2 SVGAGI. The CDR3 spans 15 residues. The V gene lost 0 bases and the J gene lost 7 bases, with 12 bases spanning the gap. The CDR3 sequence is CASSYSGQGGEKLFF. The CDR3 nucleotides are TGTGCCAGCAGTTACTCTGGGCAGGGAGGTGAAAAACTGTTTTTT.

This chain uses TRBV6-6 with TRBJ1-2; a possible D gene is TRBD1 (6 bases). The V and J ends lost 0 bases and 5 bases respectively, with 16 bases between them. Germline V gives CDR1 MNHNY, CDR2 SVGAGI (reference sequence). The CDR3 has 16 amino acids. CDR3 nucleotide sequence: TGTGCCAGCAGTTACTCTGTTCGGGGGGCTGGATATGGCTACACCTTC. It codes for CASSYSVRGAGYGYTF.

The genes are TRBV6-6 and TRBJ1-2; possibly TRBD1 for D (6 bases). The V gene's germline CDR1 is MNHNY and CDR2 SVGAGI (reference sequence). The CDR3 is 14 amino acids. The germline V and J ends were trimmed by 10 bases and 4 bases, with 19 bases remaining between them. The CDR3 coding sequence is TGTGCCACGGACGGGACACCAGGATTCTATGGCTACACCTTC. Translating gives CATDGTPGFYGYTF.

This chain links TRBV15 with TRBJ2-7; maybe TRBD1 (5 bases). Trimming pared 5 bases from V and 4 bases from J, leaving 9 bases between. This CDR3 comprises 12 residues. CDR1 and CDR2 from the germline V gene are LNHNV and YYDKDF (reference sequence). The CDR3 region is CATSLDRYEQYF. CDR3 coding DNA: TGTGCCACCAGCCTTGACAGATACGAGCAGTACTTC.

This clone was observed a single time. As DNA, the CDR3 is TGTGCCAGCAGTGAAGCGGGGACAGGGTATAATTCACCCCTCCACTTT. Protein sequence: CASSEAGTGYNSPLHF. This chain connects TRBV6-1 to TRBJ1-6, with 9 bases that match TRBD1. V shed 0 bases and J 4 bases; nucleotides not matched to a gene: 1. Looked up from germline, CDR1 is MNHNS and CDR2 is SASEGT. The CDR3 has 16 amino acids.

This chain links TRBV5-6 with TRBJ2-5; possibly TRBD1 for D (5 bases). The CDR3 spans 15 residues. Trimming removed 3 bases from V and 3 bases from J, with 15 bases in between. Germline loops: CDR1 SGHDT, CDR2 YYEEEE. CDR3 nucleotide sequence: TGTGCCAGCAGCTCCCAGGGTATGGCCGAAGAGACCCAGTACTTC. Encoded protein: CASSSQGMAEETQYF.

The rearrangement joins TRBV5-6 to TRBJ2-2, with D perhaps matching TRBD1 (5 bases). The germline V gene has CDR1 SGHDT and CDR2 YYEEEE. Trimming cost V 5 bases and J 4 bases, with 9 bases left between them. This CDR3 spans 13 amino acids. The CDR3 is CASREQGTGELFF. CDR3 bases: TGTGCCAGCAGAGAGCAGGGCACCGGGGAGCTGTTTTTT.

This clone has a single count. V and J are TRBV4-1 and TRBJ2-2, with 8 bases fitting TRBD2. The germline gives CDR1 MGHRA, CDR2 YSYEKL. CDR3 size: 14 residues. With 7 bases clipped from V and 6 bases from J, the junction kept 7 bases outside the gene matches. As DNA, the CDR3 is TGCGCCAGCACCGTCCCGGGAGGGCCCGGGGAGCTGTTTTTT. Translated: CASTVPGGPGELFF.

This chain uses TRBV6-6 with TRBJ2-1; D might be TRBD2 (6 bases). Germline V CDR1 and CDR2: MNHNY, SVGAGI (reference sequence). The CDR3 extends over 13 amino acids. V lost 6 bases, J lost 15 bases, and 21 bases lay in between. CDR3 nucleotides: TGTGCCAGCAGCTCACCTCGGGACTTCACGATGTTCTTC. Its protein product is CASSSPRDFTMFF.

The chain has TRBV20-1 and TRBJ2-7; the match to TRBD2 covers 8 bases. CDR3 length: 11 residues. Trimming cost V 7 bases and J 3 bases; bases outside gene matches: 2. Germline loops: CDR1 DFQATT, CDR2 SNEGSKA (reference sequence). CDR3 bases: TGCAGTGTCGGGGGGGGCTACGAGCAGTACTTC. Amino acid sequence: CSVGGGYEQYF.

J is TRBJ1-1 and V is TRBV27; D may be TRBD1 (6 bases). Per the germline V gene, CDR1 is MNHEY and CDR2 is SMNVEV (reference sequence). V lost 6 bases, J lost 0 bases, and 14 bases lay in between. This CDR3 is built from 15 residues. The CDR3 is CASSSGGGMNTEAFF. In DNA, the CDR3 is TGTGCCAGCAGCTCCGGTGGGGGCATGAACACTGAAGCTTTCTTT.

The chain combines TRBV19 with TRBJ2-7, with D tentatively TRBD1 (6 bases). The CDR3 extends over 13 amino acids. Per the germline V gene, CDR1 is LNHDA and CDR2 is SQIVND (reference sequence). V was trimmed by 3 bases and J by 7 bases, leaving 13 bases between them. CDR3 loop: CASSMKAGEEQYF. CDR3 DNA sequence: TGTGCCAGTAGTATGAAGGCAGGGGAAGAGCAGTACTTC.

Here the CDR3 reads CASSVDRINTGELFF. The CDR3 region has the DNA TGTGCCAGCAGCGTCGACAGAATTAACACCGGGGAGCTGTTTTTT. The gene calls are TRBV9 and TRBJ2-2, with D perhaps TRBD1 (5 bases). This CDR3 comprises 15 residues. Per germline, CDR1 SGDLS and CDR2 YYNGEE. The germline V and J ends were trimmed by 2 bases and 2 bases, with 10 bases remaining between them.

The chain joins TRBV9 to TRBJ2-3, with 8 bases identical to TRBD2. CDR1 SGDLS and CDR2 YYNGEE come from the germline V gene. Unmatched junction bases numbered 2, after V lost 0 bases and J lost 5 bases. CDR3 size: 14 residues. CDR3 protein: CASSVATSGDTQYF. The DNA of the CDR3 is TGTGCCAGCAGCGTAGCAACTAGCGGAGATACGCAGTATTTT.

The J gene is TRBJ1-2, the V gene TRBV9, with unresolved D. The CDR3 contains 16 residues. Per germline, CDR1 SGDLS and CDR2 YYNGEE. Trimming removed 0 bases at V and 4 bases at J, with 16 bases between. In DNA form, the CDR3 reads TGTGCCAGCAGCGTAGACTTCCGGGTTAATGGCTATGGCTACACCTTC. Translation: CASSVDFRVNGYGYTF.

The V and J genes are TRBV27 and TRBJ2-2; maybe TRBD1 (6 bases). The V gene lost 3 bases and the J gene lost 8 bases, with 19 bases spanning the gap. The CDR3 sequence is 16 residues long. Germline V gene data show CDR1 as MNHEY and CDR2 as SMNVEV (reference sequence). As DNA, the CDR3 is TGTGCCAGCAGTTTTAGTGCAGGGGTGTTATTTGGGGAGCTGTTTTTT. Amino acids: CASSFSAGVLFGELFF.